Described below is a single TCR beta chain sequence and its context. The antigen is not known. The data belong to a study of T cells after yellow fever vaccination. Looking at the study overall: Libraries from low-cell-number fractions were prepared with the SMART-Seq v4 Ultra Low Input RNA kit.

Study results and limitations: Relatively few clonotypes were ones that appeared in both CD4 and CD8 compartments.

TCRdb redid the calling of the 5' RACE reads with MiXCR, one entry per CDR3 protein. The table has fewer than 400,000 distinct CDR3 sequences, 6.2% seen once. The specimen comprised PBMCs, sampled 5 days after the yellow fever booster vaccination. The receptor comes from a man aged 25-40 years who received the YFV17D yellow fever vaccine.

CDR3 residues: CASRKLAGGTDTQYF. CDR3 nucleotide sequence: TGTGCCAGCAGGAAACTAGCGGGAGGCACAGATACGCAGTATTTT. The V gene is TRBV2, the J gene TRBJ2-3; 11 bases agree with TRBD2. This CDR3 is built from 15 residues. V lost 6 bases to trimming and J lost 1 base; unmatched junction nucleotides: 3. Germline V gene lookup returns CDR1 SNHLY and CDR2 FYNNEI.